This T cell receptor (beta chain) was observed in a study of T-cell reconstitution after alpha-beta-depleted transplantation in children. A library of TCRbeta sequences, prepared with unique molecular identifiers, was generated. MiXCR, run by TCRdb on the PCR reads, gives a single entry per CDR3 protein. Of a few hundred thousand distinct CDR3 sequences listed, 25% to 30% are singletons. About this clonotype itself: Its matching antigen is unknown.

Study-wide points: After transplant, at about two months, alpha-beta T cells were reportedly derived from several hundred expanded graft clones. Some patients' high day-60 TCRbeta diversity was attributed to recipient cells surviving conditioning. From newly produced T cells came most of the T-cell counts and diversity one year after transplant.

Trimming pared 7 bases from V and 7 bases from J, leaving 13 bases between. Germline V lookup: CDR1 SNHLY, CDR2 FYNNEI. The CDR3 has 12 residues. The clonotype comes from a boy in the first two years of life with Wiskott-Aldrich syndrome, due to receive a stem cell transplant. The rearrangement links TRBV2 to TRBJ2-5; D remains unclear. This specimen was PBMCs, taken before TCRalphabeta/CD19-depleted stem cell transplant. The CDR3 nucleotides read TGTGCCAGCAACGGACCGGCAGGGACCCAGTACTTC. Translated: CASNGPAGTQYF.